Listed here are 3 T cell receptor beta chains from one sample, sequenced in a study of blood T cell repertoires in COVID-19. Profiling relied on immunoSEQ multiplex PCR, and the TCRdb table lists in-frame clones only, not all of them. The sample records around 97,000 clones, 88% being singletons. The sequencing sample was made of peripheral blood. Every receptor here comes from a human donor in a cohort sampled during active COVID-19.

This clone was found once. The chain couples TRBV7-2 to TRBJ2-5, with 8 positions matching TRBD1. This CDR3 spans 13 amino acids. With 6 bases clipped from V and 5 bases from J, the junction kept 5 bases outside the gene matches. The germline gives CDR1 SGHTA, CDR2 FQGNSA. CDR3 sequence reads: CASRTGAGETQYF. DNA of the CDR3: TGTGCCAGCAGGACAGGGGCGGGGGAGACCCAGTACTTC.

The chain employs TRBV7-9 and TRBJ1-4, with TRBD1 matching 9 bases. CDR1 and CDR2 from the germline V gene are SEHNR and FQNEAQ (reference sequence). This CDR3 comprises 14 residues. Trimming at V came to 5 bases and at J to 7 bases, leaving 5 bases not matched to a gene. The chain's CDR3 is CASSRRDRAEKLFF. As DNA, the CDR3 is TGTGCCAGCAGCCGGAGGGACAGGGCTGAAAAACTGTTTTTT.

The rearrangement uses TRBV5-4 and TRBJ2-1; 7 nucleotides line up with TRBD1. V gave up 1 base and J gave up 3 bases; unmatched junction bases: 7. CDR3 length: 16 residues. Germline V gene lookup returns CDR1 SGHNT and CDR2 YYREEE (reference sequence). The CDR3 sequence is CASSLLLDRLYNEQFF. The CDR3 DNA reads TGTGCCAGCAGCTTGCTATTGGACAGGCTCTACAATGAGCAGTTCTTC.